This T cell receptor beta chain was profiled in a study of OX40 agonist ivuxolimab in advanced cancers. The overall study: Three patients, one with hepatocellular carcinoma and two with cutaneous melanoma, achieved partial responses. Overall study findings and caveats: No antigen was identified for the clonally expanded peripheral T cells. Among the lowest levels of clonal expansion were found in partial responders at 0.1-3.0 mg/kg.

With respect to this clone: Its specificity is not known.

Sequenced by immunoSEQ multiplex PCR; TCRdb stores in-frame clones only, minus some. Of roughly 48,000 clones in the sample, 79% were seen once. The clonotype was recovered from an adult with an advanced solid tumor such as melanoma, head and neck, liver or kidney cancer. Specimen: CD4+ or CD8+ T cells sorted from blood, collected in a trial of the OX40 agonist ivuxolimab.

Here the CDR3 DNA reads TGTGCCAGCAGCTTAAGTATTGGGGTCACAGATACGCAGTATTTT. Its protein is CASSLSIGVTDTQYF. The genes are TRBV7-6 and TRBJ2-3; D gene uncertain. CDR1 and CDR2 (germline): SGHVS, FNYEAQ. This CDR3 spans 15 amino acids. V was shortened by 2 bases and J by 2 bases, with 11 bases between the two germline ends.